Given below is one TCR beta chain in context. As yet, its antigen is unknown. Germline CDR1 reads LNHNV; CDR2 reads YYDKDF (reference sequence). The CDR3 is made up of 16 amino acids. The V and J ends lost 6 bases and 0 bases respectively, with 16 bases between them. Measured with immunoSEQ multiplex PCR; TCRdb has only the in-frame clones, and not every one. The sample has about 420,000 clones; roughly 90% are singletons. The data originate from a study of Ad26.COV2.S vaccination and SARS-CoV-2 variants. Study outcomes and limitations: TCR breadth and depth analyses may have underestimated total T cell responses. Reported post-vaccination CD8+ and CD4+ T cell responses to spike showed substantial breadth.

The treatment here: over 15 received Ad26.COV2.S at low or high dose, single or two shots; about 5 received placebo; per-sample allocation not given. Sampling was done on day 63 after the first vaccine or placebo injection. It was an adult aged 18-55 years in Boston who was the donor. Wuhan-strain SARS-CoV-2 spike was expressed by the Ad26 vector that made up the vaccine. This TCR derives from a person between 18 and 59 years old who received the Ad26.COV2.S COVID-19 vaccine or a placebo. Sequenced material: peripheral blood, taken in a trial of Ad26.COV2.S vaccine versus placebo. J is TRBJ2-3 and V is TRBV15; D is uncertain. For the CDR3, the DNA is TGTGCCACCAGGGTTGGGGTTAAGGTGAGCACAGATACGCAGTATTTT. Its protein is CATRVGVKVSTDTQYF. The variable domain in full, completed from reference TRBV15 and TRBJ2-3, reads DAMVIQNPRYQVTQFGKPVTLSCSQTLNHNVMYWYQQKSSQAPKLLFHYYDKDFNNEADTPDNFQSRRPNTSFCFLDIRSPGLGDTAMYLCATRVGVKVSTDTQYFGPGTRLTVL.